Listed below are T cell receptor beta chains from one sample, sequenced in a study of shared clonotypes between healthy human individuals. Sequencing was performed with immunoSEQ multiplex PCR; in TCRdb, only in-frame clones are kept and a portion is missing. The table has some 2 million clones, approximately 94% seen once. Sequenced material: naive CD8+ T cells sorted from blood. The receptors originated from a man younger than 35 in good health. Each CDR3 is given with its conserved first and last residue.

>TRBJ1-2|TRBV6-5
CASSYSPGDLYGYTF
>TRBJ2-1|TRBV7-7
CASSLLRNAEQFF
>TRBJ1-1|TRBV7-2
CASSLGSDIPDRATEAFF
>TRBJ1-1|TRBV27
CASSSLDRNTEAFF
>TRBJ2-7|TRBV10-1
CASSEFSRRDEQYF
>TRBJ2-5|TRBV15
CATSERADGGQETQYF
>TRBJ1-1|TRBV7-9
CASSTLGTEAFF
>TRBJ2-4|TRBV7-8
CASSPHPGTSGGHIQYF
>TRBJ2-5|TRBV6-1
CASPQGLFWETQYF
>TRBJ2-2|TRBV5-1
CASSLKIGHDAGELFF
>TRBJ2-5|TRBV29-1
CSVEEWGTQYF
>TRBJ1-1|TRBV4-2
CASSQSNRGDTEAFF
>TRBJ1-2|TRBV10-3
CAISESGKATNYGYTF
>TRBJ2-7|TRBV5-1
CASSLRQSYEQYF
>TRBJ1-5|TRBV19
CASRFGAGGNQPQHF
>TRBJ2-7|TRBV5-1
CASSLGLAGAAISYEQYF
>TRBJ2-3|TRBV27
CASSFRQGWVTSTDTQYF
>TRBJ2-2|TRBV18
CASSPKERSGELFF
>TRBJ2-3|TRBV2
CASSEYRGSTQYF
>TRBJ1-4|TRBV6-5
CASRPTVGANEKLFF
>TRBJ2-1|TRBV15
CATSREPLAGGNNEQFF
>TRBJ2-7|TRBV19
CASSPSEDYEQYF
>TRBJ2-1|TRBV10-1
CASSDRRYNEQFF
>TRBJ2-7|TRBV4-3
CASSHPGQGAHYEQYF
>TRBJ2-2|TRBV9
CASSVQLAAANTGELFF
>TRBJ1-1|TRBV9
CASSLRTGGGNTEAFF
>TRBJ2-3|TRBV7-6
CASSLASGGPAHTQYF
>TRBJ2-1|TRBV9
CASRTGTGSSDEQFF
>TRBJ1-1|TRBV19
CASSSRDMNTEAFF
>TRBJ1-5|TRBV5-8
CASSLSTANQPQHF
>TRBJ2-2|TRBV5-6
CASSLWNTGELFF
>TRBJ1-1|TRBV6-5
CASSYEGSTEAFF
>TRBJ2-1|TRBV4-3
CASSQDRRGASSYNEQFF
>TRBJ1-2|TRBV4-1
CASSQTIQGNYGYTF
>TRBJ1-1|TRBV6-1
CASSGRQQNTEAFF
>TRBJ2-5|TRBV13
CASSSGQLETQYF
>TRBJ2-1|TRBV9
CASSVGWGASYNEQFF
>TRBJ2-7|TRBV4-1
CASSGWPPDEQYF
>TRBJ1-2|TRBV5-6
CASSLESYGYTF
>TRBJ2-1|TRBV7-9
CASSWWASGSHEQFF
>TRBJ2-7|TRBV27
CASSDTSGGANEQYF
>TRBJ2-7|TRBV12-5
CASGLIRQGADEQYF
>TRBJ1-1|TRBV5-6
CASTMTVNTEAFF
>TRBJ2-1|TRBV29-1
CSVEGQNGAYNEQFF
>TRBJ2-1|TRBV11-3
CASSARSGLREQFF
>TRBJ1-1|TRBV13
CASSLAGENTEAFF
>TRBJ1-2|TRBV13
CASSVGQAKIYGYTF
>TRBJ2-1|TRBV5-6
CASSRGQSSYNEQFF
>TRBJ2-3|TRBV7-9
CASSSDEPDTQYF
>TRBJ1-5|TRBV7-7
CASSPEEDITYSNQPQHF
>TRBJ2-7|TRBV5-1
CASSVGLAGVPAYEQYF
>TRBJ1-1|TRBV27
CASSLTQGWTEAFF
>TRBJ1-5|TRBV7-9
CASSPGGGQPQHF